This T cell receptor beta chain was recorded in a study of blood T cells in healthy people across ages. Findings of the study overall: Per-million-T-cell TCR beta diversity fell roughly linearly with age.

The use of a sample-barcoded 5' primer and a J-beta primer mix characterized a second PCR of about 7 to 12 cycles. TCRdb re-derived calls from the 5' RACE reads in MiXCR, one entry per CDR3 protein. The table shows about 1,500,000 distinct CDR3 sequences, with about 40% occurring only once. Donation came from healthy Caucasian individuals in Russia who were aged about 6 to 90. In each sample, at least 7 million PBMCs were isolated. As concerns this clonotype: Antigen specificity is unknown.

The TCR sequence derives from a woman aged 18-29 years in good health. The sequencing input was blood.

CDR3 in amino acids: CASSVGLPPAYEQYF. In DNA form, the CDR3 reads TGCGCCAGCAGCGTGGGACTCCCTCCCGCCTACGAGCAGTACTTC. The rearrangement links TRBV5-1 to TRBJ2-7; D is possibly TRBD2 (6 bases). Looked up from germline, CDR1 is SGHRS and CDR2 is YFSETQ. The CDR3 covers 15 residues. Trimming shortened V by 4 bases and J by 2 bases, and 16 bases separated the two germline ends.